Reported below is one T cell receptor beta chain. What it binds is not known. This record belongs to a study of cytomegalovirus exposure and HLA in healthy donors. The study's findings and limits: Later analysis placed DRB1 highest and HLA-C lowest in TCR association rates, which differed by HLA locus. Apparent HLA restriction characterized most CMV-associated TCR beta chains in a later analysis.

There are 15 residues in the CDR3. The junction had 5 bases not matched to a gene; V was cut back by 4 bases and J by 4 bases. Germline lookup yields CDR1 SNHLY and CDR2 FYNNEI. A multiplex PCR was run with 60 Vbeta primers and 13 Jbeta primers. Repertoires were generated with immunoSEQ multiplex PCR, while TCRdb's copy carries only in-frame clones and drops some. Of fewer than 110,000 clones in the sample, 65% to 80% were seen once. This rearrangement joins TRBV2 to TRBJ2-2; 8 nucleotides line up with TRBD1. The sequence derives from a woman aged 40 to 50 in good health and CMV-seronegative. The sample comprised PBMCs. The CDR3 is CASSVGQAGTGELFF. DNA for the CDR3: TGTGCCAGCAGTGTGGGACAGGCCGGCACCGGGGAGCTGTTTTTT.